This T cell receptor beta chain is drawn from a study of blood T cell repertoires in COVID-19. At the level of the study: The cDNA or gDNA used as material had been derived from T cells, B-cell-depleted T cells, or PBMCs.

Per the original methods: Counts of nucleated cells, estimated from reference gene primer amplification, were obtained. Profiled with immunoSEQ multiplex PCR; TCRdb holds only in-frame clones, not every one. V, J and clone size were drawn from that table, and D and trimming were deduced from the DNA. The sample shows 20,000 to 25,000 clones, 88% of them seen only once. This CDR3 is 15 amino acids long. Germline V lookup: CDR1 KGHDR, CDR2 SFDVKD. Losses at the gene ends were 4 bases for V and 3 bases for J; bases not matched to a gene: 5. This TCR derives from a human donor in a cohort sampled during active COVID-19. The donor label of this sample is uncertain. V is TRBV24-1 and J is TRBJ2-5, with TRBD2 matching 9 bases. What was sequenced was peripheral blood. Here the CDR3 DNA reads TGTGCCACCAGTGAAGCGGGAGGCTTTAAAGAGACCCAGTACTTC. It specifies CATSEAGGFKETQYF.